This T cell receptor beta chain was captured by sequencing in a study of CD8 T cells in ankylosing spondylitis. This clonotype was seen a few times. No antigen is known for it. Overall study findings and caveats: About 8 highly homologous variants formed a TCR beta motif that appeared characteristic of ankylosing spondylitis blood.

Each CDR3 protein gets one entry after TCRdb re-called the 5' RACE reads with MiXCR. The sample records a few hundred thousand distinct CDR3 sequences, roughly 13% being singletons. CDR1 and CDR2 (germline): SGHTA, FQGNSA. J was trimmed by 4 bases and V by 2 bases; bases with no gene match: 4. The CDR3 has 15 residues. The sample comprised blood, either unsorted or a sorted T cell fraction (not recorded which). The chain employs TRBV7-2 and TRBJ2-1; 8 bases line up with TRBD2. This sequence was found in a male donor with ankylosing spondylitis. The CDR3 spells CASSLQSGSYNEQFF. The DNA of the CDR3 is TGTGCCAGCAGCTTACAAAGCGGGAGTTACAATGAGCAGTTCTTC.